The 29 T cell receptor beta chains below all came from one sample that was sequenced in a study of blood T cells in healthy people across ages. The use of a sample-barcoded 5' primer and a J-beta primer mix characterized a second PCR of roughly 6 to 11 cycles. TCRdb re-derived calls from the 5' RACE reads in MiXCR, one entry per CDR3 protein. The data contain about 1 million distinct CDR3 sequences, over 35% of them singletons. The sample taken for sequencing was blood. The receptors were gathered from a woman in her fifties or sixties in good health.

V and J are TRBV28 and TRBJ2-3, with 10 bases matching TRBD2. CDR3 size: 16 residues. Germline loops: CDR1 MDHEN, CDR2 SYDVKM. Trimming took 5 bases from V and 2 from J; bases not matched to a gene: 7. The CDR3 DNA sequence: TGTGCCAGCAGTATGGAAGCGGGAGGGTACACAGATACGCAGTATTTT. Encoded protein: CASSMEAGGYTDTQYF.

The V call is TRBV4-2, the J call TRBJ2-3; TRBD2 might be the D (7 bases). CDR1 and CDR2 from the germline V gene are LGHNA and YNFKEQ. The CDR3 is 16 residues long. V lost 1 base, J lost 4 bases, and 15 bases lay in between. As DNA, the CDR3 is TGTGCCAGCAGCCAAGGTGACGGGGGGCACCCAGATACGCAGTATTTT. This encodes CASSQGDGGHPDTQYF.

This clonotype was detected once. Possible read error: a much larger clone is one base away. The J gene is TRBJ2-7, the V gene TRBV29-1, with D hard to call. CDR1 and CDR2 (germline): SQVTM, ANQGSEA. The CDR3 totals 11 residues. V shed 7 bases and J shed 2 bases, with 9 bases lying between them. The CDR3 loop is CSGPGTYEQYF. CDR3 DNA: TGCAGCGGTCCAGGTACCTACGAGCAGTACTTC.

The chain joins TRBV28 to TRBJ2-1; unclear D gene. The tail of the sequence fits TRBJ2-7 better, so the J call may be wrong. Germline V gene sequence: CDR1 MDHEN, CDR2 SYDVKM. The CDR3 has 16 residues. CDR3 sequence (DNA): TGTGCCAGCAGTTTATATAGAAAGGGCACCTACAATGAGCAGTACTTC. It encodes CASSLYRKGTYNEQYF.

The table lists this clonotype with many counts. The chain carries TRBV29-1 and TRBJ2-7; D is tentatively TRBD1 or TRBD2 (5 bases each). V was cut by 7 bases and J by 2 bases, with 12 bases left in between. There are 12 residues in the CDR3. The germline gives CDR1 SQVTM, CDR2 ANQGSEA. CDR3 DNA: TGCAGCGCGGGGCCTTTTACCTACGAGCAGTACTTC. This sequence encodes CSAGPFTYEQYF.

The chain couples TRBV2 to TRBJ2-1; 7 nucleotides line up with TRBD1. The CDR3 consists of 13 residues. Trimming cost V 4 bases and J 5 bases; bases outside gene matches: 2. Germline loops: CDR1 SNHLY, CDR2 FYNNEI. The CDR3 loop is CASSGTGDNEQFF. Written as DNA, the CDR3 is TGTGCCAGCAGTGGGACAGGAGACAATGAGCAGTTCTTC.

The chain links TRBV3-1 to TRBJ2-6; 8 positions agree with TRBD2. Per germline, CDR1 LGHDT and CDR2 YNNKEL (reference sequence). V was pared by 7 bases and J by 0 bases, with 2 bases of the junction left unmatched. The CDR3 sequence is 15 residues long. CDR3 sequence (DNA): TGTGCCAGCAACCGGGGGGGCTCTGGGGCCAACGTCCTGACTTTC. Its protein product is CASNRGGSGANVLTF.

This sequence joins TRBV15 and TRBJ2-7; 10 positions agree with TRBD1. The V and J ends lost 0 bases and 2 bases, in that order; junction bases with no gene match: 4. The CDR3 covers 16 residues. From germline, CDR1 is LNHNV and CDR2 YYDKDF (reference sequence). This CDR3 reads CATSRDWGQGTYEQYF. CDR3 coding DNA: TGTGCCACCAGCAGAGATTGGGGACAGGGGACCTACGAGCAGTACTTC.

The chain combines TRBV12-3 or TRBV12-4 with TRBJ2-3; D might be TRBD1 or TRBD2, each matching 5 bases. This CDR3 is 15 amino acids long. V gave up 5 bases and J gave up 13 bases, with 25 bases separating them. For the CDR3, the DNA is TGTGCCAGCAGTCCCCGGGACGTCGGCACAGATGCGGAGTATTTT. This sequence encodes CASSPRDVGTDAEYF.

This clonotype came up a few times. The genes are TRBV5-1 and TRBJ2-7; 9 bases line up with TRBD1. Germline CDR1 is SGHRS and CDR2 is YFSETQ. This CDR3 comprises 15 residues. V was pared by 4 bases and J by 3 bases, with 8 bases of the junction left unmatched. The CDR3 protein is CASSAGQGFFYEQYF. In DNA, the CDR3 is TGCGCCAGCAGCGCTGGACAGGGGTTTTTCTACGAGCAGTACTTC.

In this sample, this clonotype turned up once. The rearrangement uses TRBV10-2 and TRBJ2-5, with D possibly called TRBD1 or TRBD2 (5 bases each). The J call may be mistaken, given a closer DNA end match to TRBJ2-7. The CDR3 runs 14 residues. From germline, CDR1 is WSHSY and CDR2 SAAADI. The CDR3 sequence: CASSLGTKNYEQYF. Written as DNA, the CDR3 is TGCGCCAGCAGCCTCGGGACGAAAAACTACGAGCAGTACTTC.

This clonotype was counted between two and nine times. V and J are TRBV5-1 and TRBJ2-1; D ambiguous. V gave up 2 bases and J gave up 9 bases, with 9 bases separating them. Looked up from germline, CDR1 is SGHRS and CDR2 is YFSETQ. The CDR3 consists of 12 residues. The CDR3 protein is CASSLGNGEQFF. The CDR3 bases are TGCGCCAGCAGCTTAGGGAACGGTGAGCAGTTCTTC.

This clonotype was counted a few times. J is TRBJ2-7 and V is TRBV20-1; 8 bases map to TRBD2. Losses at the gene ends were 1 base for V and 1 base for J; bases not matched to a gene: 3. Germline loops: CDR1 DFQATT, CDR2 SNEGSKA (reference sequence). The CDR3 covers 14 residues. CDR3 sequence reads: CSARAPSGSYEQYF. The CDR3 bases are TGCAGTGCTAGAGCACCTAGCGGGTCCTACGAGCAGTACTTC.

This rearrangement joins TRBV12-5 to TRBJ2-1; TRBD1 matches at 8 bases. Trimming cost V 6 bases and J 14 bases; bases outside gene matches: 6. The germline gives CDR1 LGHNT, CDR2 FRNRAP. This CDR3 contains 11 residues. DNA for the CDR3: TGTGCTAGTGGGCACGGGACAGGCGAGTTCTTC. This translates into CASGHGTGEFF.

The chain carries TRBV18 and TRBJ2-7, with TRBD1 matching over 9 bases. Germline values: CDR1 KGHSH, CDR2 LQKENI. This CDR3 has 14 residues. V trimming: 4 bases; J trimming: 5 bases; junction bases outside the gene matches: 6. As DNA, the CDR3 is TGTGCCAGCTCACTGACAGGGGGTAACGACGAGCAGTACTTC. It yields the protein CASSLTGGNDEQYF.

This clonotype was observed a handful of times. As DNA, the CDR3 is TGCGCCAGCAGCTTGGAAGGACCCCAATACGGGGATACGCAGTATTTT. Protein sequence: CASSLEGPQYGDTQYF. The chain has TRBV5-1 and TRBJ2-3; D gene uncertain. The CDR3 covers 16 residues. V lost 0 bases to trimming and J lost 6 bases, with 17 bases between them. Germline lookup yields CDR1 SGHRS and CDR2 YFSETQ.

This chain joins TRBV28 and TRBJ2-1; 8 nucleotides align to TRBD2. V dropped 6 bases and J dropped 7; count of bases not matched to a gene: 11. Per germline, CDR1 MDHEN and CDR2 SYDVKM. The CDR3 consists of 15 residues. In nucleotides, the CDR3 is TGTGCCAGCAGCCAAAGCGGGAGAGGGGCTAATGAGCAGTTCTTC. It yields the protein CASSQSGRGANEQFF.

The CDR3 DNA reads TGCAGTGCTAGCTGGGACATCAATCAGCCCCAGCATTTT. This translates into CSASWDINQPQHF. This chain joins TRBV20-1 and TRBJ1-5; TRBD1 might be the D (6 bases). The CDR3 has 13 amino acids. V lost 3 bases, J lost 3 bases, and 9 bases lay in between. Germline CDR1 is DFQATT and CDR2 is SNEGSKA (reference sequence).

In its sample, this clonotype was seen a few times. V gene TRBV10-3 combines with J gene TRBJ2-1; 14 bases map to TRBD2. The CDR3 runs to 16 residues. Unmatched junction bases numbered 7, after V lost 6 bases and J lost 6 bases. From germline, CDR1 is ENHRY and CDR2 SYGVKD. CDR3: CAIRGTSGREGNEQFF. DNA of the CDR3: TGTGCCATCAGGGGGACTAGCGGGAGAGAGGGCAATGAGCAGTTCTTC.

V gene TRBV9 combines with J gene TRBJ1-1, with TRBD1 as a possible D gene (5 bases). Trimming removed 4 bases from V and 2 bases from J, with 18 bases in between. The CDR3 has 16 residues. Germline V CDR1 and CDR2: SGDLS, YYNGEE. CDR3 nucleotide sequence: TGTGCCAGCAGCATGGGACCTACAAGGGACAACACTGAAGCTTTCTTT. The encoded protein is CASSMGPTRDNTEAFF.

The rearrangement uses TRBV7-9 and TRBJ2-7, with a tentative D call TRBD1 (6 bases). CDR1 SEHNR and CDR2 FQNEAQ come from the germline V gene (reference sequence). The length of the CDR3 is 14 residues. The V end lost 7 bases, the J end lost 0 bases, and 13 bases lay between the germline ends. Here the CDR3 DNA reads TGTGCCAGCAAACCAGGACAGAGCTCCTACGAGCAGTACTTC. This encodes CASKPGQSSYEQYF.

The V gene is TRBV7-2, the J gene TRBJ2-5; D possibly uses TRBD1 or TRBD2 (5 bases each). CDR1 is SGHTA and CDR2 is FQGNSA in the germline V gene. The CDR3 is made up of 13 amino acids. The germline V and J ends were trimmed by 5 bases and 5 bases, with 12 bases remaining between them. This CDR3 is CASSRGPGETQYF. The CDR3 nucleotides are TGTGCCAGCAGCAGGGGACCGGGGGAGACCCAGTACTTC.

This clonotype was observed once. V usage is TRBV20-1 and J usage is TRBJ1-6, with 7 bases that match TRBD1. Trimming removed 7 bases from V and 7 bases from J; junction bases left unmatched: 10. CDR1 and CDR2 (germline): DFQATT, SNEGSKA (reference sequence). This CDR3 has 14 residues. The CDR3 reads CSVYRDRGNSPLHF. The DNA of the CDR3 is TGCAGTGTTTACCGGGACAGAGGAAATTCACCCCTCCACTTT.

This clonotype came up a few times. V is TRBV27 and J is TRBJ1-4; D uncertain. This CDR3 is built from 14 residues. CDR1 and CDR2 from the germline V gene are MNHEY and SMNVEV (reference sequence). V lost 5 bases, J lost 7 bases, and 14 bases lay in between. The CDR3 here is CASSLPGAGEKLFF. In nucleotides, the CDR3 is TGTGCCAGCAGTCTCCCGGGAGCGGGTGAAAAACTGTTTTTT.

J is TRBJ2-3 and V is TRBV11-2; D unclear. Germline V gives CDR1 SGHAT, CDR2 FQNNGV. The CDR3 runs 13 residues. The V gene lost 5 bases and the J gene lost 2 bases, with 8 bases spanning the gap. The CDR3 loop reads CASSGYYTDTQYF. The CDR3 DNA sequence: TGTGCCAGCAGCGGATACTACACAGATACGCAGTATTTT.

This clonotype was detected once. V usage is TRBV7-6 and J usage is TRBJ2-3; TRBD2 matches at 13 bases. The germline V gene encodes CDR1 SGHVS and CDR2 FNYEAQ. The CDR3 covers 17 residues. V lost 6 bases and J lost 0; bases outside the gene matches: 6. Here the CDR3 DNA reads TGTGCCAGCAGACTAGCGGGAGGGACCCTTAGCACAGATACGCAGTATTTT. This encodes CASRLAGGTLSTDTQYF.

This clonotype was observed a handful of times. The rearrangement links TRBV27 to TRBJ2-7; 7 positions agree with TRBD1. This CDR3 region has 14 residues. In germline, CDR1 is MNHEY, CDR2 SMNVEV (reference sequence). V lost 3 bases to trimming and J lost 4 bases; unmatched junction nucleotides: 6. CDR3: CASSFAGQVYEQYF. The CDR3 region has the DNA TGTGCCAGCAGTTTCGCTGGACAGGTATACGAGCAGTACTTC.

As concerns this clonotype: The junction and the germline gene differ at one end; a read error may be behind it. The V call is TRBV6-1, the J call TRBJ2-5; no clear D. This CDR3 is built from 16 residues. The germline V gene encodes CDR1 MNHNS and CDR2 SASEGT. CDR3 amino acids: CASSKWQEAYQEIQYF. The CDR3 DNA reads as TGTGCCAGCAGTAAATGGCAGGAAGCGTACCAAGAGATCCAGTACTTC.

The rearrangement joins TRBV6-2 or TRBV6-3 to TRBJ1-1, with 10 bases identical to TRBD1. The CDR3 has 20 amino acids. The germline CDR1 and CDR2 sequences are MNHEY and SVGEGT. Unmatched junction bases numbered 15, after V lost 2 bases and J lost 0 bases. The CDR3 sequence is CASSYPGTGDAGVMNTEAFF. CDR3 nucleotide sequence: TGTGCCAGCAGTTACCCCGGGACAGGGGATGCCGGGGTGATGAACACTGAAGCTTTCTTT.